This T cell receptor (beta chain) came from a study of cytomegalovirus exposure and HLA in healthy donors. Study-level results: Sequences of the TCR beta chain were said to predict the HLA-A and HLA-B alleles of most subjects accurately. Analysis was performed later, and it showed HLA-associated TCR beta chains to be more clonally expanded than equally common others.

A word on this clone: The antigen remains unidentified.

Primers: 60 Vbeta forward and 13 Jbeta reverse. Libraries were prepared by immunoSEQ multiplex PCR; TCRdb keeps only in-frame clonotypes and omits some of them. The sample table includes 130,000 to 150,000 clones. CDR1 is SGHTA, CDR2 FQGTGA, per germline. The CDR3 sequence is 17 residues long. The J segment lost 5 bases and the V segment lost 1 base, leaving 8 bases of the junction unmatched. The genes are TRBV7-3 and TRBJ2-5; the match to TRBD2 covers 12 bases. The receptor was derived from a man aged 40-55 years in good health and CMV-seronegative. Sequenced sample: PBMCs. DNA of the CDR3: TGTGCCAGCAGCTTAATGGCTAGCGGGGGGGCCCGTGAGACCCAGTACTTC. Translating gives CASSLMASGGARETQYF. The whole variable domain, remainder taken from reference TRBV7-3 and TRBJ2-5, is GAGVSQTPSNKVTEKGKYVELRCDPISGHTALYWYRQSLGQGPEFLIYFQGTGAADDSGLPNDRFFAVRPEGSVSTLKIQRTERGDSAVYLCASSLMASGGARETQYFGPGTRLLVL.